This entry features one TCR beta chain sequence. As originally analysed: Nucleated cell number was recorded as an estimate derived from reference gene primer amplification. Measured with immunoSEQ multiplex PCR; TCRdb has only the in-frame clones, and not every one. V and J calls and clone size follow that table, whereas D and trimming were derived from the DNA. The sample contains around 200,000 clones, approximately 87% of which appear only once. This sample was taken from a study of blood T cell repertoires in COVID-19. Study details: Specimens from acute and convalescent COVID-19 originated in the United States, Italy and Spain. Sources were T cells, B-cell-depleted T cells, or PBMCs; the material itself was cDNA or gDNA.

Germline V CDR1 and CDR2: LNHDA, SQIVND (reference sequence). The CDR3 has 16 amino acids. Trimming cost V 0 bases and J 4 bases; bases outside gene matches: 8. The source is a man aged 70-80 years with active or convalescent COVID-19. Sequenced material: peripheral blood. The V gene is TRBV19, the J gene TRBJ1-2; 7 bases line up with TRBD1. The CDR3 DNA reads as TGTGCCAGTAGTATAGATTGGGCAGGGGGACTCTATGGCTACACCTTC. Protein: CASSIDWAGGLYGYTF.